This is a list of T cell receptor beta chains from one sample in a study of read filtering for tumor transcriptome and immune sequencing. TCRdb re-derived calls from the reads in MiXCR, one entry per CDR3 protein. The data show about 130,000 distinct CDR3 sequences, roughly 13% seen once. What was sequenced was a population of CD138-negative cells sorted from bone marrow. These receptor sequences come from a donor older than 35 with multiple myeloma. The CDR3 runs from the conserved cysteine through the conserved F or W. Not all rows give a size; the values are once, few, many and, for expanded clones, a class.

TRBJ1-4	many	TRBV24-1	CATSDSQGAREKLFF
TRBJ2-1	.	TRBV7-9	CASSIGTSLDNEQFF
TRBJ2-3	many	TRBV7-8	CASSLLPRDTQYF
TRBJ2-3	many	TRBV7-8	CASTRGLADRDTQYF
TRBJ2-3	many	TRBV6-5	CASRRGATSGTSDTQYF
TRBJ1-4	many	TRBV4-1	CASSQLTGLEKLFF
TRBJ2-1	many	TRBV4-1	CASSPNSNRQFF
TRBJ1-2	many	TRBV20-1	CSARDWAGSNYGYTF
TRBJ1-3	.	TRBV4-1	CASSQVDGLDSGNTIYF
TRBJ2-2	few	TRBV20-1	CSARGTSTGEPLF
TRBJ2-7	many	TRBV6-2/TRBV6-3	CASRDLTYEQYF
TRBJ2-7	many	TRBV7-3	CASSLEKVTSGPYEQYF
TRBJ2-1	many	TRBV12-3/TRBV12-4	CASSLFGGDEQFF
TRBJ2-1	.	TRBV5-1	CASSLAPVGGSYNEQFF
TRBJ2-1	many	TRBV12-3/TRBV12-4	CASHPGLAGGEPEQFF
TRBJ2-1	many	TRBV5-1	CASSLTGAGAGNEQFF
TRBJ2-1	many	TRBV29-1	CSVSAGSYNEQFF
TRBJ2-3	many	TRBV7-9	CASSREVPDTQYF
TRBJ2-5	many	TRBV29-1	CSVERGAGGETQYF
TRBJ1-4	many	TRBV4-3	CASSLGAEKLFF
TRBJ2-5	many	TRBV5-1	CASSPDRAVRVVTQYF
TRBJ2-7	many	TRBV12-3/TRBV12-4	CASSFRRGGSYEQYF
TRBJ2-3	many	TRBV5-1	CASSRDREPDTQYF
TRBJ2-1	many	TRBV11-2	CASSHPSGEQFF
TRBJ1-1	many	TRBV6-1	CASNLRGLEAFF
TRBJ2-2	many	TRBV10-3	CAIREDSAGELFF
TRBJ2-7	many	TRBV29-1	CSVSRTSGEQYF
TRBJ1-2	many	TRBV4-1	CASSQDRNRLGYGYTF
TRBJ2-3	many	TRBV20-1	CSARDRPRATDTQYF
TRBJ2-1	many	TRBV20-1	CSARDRTSEFF
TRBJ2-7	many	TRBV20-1	CSARIQSYEQYF
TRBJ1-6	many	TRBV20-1	CSARDPGTPTNKFTLHF
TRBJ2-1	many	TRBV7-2	CASSLGTSGRDEQFF
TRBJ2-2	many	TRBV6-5	CASATNQGMISGELFF
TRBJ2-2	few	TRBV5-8	CASILSGGRTGELFF
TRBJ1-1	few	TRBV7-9	CASSFHNSGAGTGGKDTEAFF
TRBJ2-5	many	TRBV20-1	CSARSGGETQYF
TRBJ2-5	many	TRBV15	CATSRDILETQYF
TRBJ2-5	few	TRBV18	CASSPGRGETQYF
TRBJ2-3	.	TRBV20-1	CSARGDLRGTFDTQYF
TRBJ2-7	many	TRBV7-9	CASSFERDSSYEQYF
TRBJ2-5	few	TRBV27	CASSLVGNSAETQYF
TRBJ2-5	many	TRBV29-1	CSVDSVGQETQYF
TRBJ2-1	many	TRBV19	CASSVSSGGANEQFF
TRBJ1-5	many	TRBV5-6	CASSPGLNQPQHF
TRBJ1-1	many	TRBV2	CASSGPYPGGEAFF
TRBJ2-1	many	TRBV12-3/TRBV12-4	CASSVHQVDRQQFF
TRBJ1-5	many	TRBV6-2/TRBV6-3	CASSSGTGFQHF
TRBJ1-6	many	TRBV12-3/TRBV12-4	CASSWGQYNSPLHF
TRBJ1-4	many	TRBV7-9	CASSLDRGSNEKLFF